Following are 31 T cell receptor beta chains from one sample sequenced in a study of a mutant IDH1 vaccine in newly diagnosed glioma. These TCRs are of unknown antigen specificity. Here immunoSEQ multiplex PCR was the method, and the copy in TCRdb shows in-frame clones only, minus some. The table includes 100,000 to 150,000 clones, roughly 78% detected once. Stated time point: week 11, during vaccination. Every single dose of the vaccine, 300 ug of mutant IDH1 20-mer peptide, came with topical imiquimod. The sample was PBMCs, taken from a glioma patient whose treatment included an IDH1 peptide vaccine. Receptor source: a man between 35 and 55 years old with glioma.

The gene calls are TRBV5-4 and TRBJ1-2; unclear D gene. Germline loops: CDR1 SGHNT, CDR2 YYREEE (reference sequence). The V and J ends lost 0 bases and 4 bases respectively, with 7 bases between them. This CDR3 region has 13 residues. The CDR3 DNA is TGTGCCAGCAGCTTGGAAGGATCCTATGGCTACACCTTC. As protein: CASSLEGSYGYTF. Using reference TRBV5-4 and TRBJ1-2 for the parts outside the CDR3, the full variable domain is ETGVTQSPTHLIKTRGQQVTLRCSSQSGHNTVSWYQQALGQGPQFIFQYYREEENGRGNFPPRFSGLQFPNYSSELNVNALELDDSALYLCASSLEGSYGYTFGSGTRLTVV.

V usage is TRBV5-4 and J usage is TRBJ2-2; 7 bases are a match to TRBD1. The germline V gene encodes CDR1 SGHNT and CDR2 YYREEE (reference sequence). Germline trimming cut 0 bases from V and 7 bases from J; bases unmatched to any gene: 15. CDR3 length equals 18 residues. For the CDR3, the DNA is TGTGCCAGCAGCTTGGATACGTGGGGACAGAGCAAGGGCGGGGAGCTGTTTTTT. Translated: CASSLDTWGQSKGGELFF.

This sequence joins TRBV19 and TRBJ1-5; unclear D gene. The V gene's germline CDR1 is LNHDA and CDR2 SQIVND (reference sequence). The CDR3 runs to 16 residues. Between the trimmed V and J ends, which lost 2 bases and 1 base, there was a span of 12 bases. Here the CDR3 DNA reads TGTGCCAGTAGTATATTGCAGGAGATGAGCAATCAGCCCCAGCATTTT. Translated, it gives CASSILQEMSNQPQHF. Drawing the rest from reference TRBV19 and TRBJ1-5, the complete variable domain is DGGITQSPKYLFRKEGQNVTLSCEQNLNHDAMYWYRQDPGQGLRLIYYSQIVNDFQKGDIAEGYSVSREKKESFPLTVTSAQKNPTAFYLCASSILQEMSNQPQHFGDGTRLSIL.

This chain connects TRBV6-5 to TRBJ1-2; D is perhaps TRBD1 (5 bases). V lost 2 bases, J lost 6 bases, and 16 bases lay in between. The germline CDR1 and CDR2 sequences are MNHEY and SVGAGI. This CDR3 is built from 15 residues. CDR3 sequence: CASSYASKGMHGYTF. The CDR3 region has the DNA TGTGCCAGCAGTTACGCCTCAAAGGGGATGCATGGCTACACCTTC.

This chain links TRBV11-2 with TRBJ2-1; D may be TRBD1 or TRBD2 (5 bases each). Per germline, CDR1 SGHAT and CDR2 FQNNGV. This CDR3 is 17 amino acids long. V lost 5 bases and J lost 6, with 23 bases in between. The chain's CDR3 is CASSPGWDPYDPNEQFF. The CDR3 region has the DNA TGTGCCAGCAGCCCCGGGTGGGACCCTTACGACCCCAATGAGCAGTTCTTC. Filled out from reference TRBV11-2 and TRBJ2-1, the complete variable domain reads EAGVAQSPRYKIIEKRQSVAFWCNPISGHATLYWYQQILGQGPKLLIQFQNNGVVDDSQLPKDRFSAERLKGVDSTLKIQPAKLEDSAVYLCASSPGWDPYDPNEQFFGPGTRLTVL.

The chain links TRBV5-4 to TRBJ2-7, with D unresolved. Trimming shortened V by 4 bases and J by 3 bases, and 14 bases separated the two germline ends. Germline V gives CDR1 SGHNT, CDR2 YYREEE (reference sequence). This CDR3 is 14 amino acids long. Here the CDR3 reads CASSPAGSFYEQYF. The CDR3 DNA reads TGTGCCAGCAGCCCAGCCGGAAGTTTCTACGAGCAGTACTTC.

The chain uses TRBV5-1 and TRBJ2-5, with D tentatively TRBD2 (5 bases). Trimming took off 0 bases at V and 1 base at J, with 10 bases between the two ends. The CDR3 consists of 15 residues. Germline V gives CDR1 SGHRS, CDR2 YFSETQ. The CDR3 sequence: CASSLASRVQETQYF. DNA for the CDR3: TGCGCCAGCAGCTTGGCGTCGAGGGTCCAAGAGACCCAGTACTTC.

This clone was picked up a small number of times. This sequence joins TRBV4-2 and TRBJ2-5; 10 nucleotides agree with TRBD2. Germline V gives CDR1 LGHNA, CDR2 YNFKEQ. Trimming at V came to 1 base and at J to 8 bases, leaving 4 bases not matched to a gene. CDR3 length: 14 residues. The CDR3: CASSQGSSGGTQYF. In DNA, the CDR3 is TGTGCCAGCAGCCAAGGCTCTAGCGGGGGTACCCAGTACTTC.

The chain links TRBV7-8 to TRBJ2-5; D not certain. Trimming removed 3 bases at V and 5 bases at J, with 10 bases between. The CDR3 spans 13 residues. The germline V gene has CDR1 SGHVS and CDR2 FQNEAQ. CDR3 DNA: TGTGCCAGCAGCTTTAAATCCGGGGAGACCCAGTACTTC. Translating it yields CASSFKSGETQYF.

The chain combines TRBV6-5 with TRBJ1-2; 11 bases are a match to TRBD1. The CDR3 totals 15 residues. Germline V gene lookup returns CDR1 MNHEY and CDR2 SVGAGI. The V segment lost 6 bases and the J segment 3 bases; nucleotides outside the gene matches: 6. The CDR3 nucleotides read TGTGCCAGCAGACGACCGGGACAGGGGGACTATGGCTACACCTTC. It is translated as CASRRPGQGDYGYTF.

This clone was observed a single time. Here the CDR3 reads CASSEGQNSGNTIYF. The CDR3 DNA sequence: TGTGCCAGCAGCGAGGGACAGAACTCTGGAAACACCATATATTTT. The chain has TRBV7-9 and TRBJ1-3, with 7 nucleotides matching TRBD1. The CDR3 runs 15 residues. The germline V gene has CDR1 SEHNR and CDR2 FQNEAQ (reference sequence). J was trimmed by 0 bases and V by 5 bases; bases with no gene match: 4.

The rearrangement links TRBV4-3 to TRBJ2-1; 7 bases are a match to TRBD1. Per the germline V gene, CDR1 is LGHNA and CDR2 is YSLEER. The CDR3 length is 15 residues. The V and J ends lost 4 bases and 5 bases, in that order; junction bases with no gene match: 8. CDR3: CASSPDRETDNEQFF. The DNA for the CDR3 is TGCGCCAGCAGCCCCGACAGGGAAACTGACAATGAGCAGTTCTTC.

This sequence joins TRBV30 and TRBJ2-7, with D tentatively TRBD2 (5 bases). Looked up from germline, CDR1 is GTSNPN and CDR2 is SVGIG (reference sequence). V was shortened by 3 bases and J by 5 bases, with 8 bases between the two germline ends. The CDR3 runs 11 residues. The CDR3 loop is CAWSGRDEQYF. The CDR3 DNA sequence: TGTGCCTGGAGCGGGCGGGACGAGCAGTACTTC.

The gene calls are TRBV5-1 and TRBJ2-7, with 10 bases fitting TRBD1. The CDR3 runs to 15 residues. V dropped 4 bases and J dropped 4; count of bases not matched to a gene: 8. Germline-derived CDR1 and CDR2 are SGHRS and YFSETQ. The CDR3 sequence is CASSPRTGGGYEQYF. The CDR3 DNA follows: TGCGCCAGCAGCCCGCGGACAGGGGGAGGGTACGAGCAGTACTTC.

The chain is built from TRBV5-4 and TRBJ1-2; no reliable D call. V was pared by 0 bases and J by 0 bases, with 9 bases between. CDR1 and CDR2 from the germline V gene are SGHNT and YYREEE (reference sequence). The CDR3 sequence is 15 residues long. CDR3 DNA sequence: TGTGCCAGCAGCTTGGGGGCACAAACTAACTATGGCTACACCTTC. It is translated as CASSLGAQTNYGYTF.

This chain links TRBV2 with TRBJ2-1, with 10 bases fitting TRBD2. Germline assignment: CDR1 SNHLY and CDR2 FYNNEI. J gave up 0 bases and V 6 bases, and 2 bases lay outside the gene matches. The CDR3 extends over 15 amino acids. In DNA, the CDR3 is TGTGCCAGCAGGGCTAGCGGGAGCTCCTACAATGAGCAGTTCTTC. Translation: CASRASGSSYNEQFF.

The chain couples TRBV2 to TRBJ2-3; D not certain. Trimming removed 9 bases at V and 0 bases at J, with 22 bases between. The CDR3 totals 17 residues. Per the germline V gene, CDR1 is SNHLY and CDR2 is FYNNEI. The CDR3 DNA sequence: TGTGCCAGTCGGATCCGGATCGGTTCCGTTAGCACAGATACGCAGTATTTT. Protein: CASRIRIGSVSTDTQYF.

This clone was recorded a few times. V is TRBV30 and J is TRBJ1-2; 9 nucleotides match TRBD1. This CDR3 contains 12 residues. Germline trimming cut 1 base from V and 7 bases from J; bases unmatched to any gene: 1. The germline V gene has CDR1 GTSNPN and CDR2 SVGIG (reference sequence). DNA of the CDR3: TGTGCCTGGAGTGGGGGACAGGGTGGCTACACCTTC. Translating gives CAWSGGQGGYTF. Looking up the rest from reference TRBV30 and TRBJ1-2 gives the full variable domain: SQTIHQWPATLVQPVGSPLSLECTVEGTSNPNLYWYRQAAGRGLQLLFYSVGIGQISSEVPQNLSASRPQDRQFILSSKKLLLSDSGFYLCAWSGGQGGYTFGSGTRLTVV.

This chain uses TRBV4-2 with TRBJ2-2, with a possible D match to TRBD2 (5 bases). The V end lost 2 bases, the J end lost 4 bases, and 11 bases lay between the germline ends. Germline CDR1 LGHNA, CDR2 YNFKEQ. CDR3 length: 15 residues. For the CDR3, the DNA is TGTGCCAGCAGCCAAAAGCCCCGGGGCACCGGGGAGCTGTTTTTT. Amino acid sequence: CASSQKPRGTGELFF.

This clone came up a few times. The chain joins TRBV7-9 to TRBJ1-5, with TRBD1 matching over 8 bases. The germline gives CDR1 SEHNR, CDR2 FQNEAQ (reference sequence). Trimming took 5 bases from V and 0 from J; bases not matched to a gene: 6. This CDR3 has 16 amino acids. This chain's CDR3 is CASSRDRGGSNQPQHF. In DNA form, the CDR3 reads TGTGCCAGCAGCCGAGACAGGGGCGGTAGCAATCAGCCCCAGCATTTT. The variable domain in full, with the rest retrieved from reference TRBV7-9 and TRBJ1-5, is DTGVSQNPRHKITKRGQNVTFRCDPISEHNRLYWYRQTLGQGPEFLTYFQNEAQLEKSRLLSDRFSAERPKGSFSTLEIQRTEQGDSAMYLCASSRDRGGSNQPQHFGDGTRLSIL.

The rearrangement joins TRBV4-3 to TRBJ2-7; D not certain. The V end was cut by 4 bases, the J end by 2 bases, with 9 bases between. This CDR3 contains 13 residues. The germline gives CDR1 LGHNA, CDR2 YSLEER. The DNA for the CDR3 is TGCGCCAGCAGCCCGTCTGTGACCTACGAGCAGTACTTC. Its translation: CASSPSVTYEQYF.

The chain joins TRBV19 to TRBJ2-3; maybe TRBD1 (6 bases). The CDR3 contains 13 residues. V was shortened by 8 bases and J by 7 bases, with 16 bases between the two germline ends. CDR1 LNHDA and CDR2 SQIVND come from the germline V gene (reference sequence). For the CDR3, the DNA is TGTGCCAGTTACGCGCCCAGGGGAAATACGCAGTATTTT. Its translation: CASYAPRGNTQYF.

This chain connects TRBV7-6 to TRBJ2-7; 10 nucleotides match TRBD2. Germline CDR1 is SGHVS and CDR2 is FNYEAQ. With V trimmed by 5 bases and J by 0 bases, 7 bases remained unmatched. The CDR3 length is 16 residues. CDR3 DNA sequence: TGTGCCAGCAGCCCGTGGACTAGCGGAAGCTCCTACGAGCAGTACTTC. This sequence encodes CASSPWTSGSSYEQYF.

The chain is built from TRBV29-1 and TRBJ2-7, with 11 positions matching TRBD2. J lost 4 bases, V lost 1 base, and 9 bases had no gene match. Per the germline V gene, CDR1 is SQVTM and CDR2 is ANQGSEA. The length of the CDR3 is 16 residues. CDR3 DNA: TGCAGCGTTGAAGGTCTAGCGGGGGGATCGGTGTACGAGCAGTACTTC. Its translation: CSVEGLAGGSVYEQYF.

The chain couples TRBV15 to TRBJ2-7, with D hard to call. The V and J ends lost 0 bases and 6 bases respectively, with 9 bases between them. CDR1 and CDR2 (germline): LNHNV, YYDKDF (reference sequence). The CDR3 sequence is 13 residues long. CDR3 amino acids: CATSRDPLAEQYF. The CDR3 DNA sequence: TGTGCCACCAGCAGAGATCCCTTGGCCGAGCAGTACTTC.

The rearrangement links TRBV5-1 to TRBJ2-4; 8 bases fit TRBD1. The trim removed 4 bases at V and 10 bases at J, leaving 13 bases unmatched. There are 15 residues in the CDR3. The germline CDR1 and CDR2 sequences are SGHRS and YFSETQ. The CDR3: CASSPGGRGPAIQYF. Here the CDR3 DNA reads TGCGCCAGCAGCCCCGGAGGCAGGGGGCCGGCTATTCAGTACTTC.

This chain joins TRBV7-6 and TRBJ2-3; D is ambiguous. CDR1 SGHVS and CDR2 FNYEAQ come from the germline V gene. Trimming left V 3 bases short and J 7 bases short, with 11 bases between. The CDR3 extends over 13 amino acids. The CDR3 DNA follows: TGTGCCAGCAGCTTTGATAGCAGCAATACGCAGTATTTT. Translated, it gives CASSFDSSNTQYF.

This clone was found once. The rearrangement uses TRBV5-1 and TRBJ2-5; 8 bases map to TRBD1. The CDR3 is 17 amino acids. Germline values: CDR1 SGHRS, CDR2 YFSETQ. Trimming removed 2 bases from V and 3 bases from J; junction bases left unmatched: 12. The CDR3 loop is CASSFGQGRAGKETQYF. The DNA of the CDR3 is TGCGCCAGCAGCTTCGGACAGGGTCGTGCGGGGAAAGAGACCCAGTACTTC.

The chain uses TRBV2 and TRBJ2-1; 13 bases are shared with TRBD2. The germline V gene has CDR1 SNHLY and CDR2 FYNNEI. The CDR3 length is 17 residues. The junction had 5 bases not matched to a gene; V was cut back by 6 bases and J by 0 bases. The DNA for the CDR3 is TGTGCCAGCAGACGACTAGCGGGGGGCAGCTCCTACAATGAGCAGTTCTTC. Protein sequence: CASRRLAGGSSYNEQFF.

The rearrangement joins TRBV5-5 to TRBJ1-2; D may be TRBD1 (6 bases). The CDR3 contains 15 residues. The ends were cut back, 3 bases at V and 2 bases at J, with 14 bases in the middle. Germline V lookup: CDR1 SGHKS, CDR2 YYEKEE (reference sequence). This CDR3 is CASSSGSGVNYGYTF. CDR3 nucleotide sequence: TGTGCCAGCAGCTCGGGATCAGGGGTAAACTATGGCTACACCTTC.

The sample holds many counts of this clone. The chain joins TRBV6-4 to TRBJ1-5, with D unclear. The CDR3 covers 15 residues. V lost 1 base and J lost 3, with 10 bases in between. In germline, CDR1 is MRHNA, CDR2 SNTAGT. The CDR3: CASSDFDLDNQPQHF. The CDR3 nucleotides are TGTGCCAGCAGTGACTTCGACCTAGACAATCAGCCCCAGCATTTT.